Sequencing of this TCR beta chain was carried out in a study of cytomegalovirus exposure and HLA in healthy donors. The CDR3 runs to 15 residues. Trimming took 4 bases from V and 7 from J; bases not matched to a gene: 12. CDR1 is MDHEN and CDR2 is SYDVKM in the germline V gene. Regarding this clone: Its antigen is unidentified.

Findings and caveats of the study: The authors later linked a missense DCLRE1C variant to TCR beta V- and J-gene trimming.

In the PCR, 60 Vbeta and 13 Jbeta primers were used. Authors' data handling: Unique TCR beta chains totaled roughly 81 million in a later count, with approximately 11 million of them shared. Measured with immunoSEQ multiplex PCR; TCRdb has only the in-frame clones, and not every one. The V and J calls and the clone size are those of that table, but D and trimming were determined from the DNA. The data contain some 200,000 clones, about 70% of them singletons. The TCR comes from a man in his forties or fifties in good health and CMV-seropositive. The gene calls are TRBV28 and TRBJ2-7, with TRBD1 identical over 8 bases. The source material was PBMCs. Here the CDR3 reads CASSSLQGGVWEQYF. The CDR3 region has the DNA TGTGCCAGCAGTTCGCTACAGGGGGGTGTGTGGGAGCAGTACTTC.